The 28 T cell receptor beta chains below were found in one sample sequenced in a study of cytomegalovirus exposure and HLA in healthy donors. With 60 Vbeta and 13 Jbeta primers, the PCR was carried out. The table came from immunoSEQ multiplex PCR; TCRdb's copy has only in-frame clones and leaves some out. Of about 130,000 clones in the sample, over 75% were seen once. What was sequenced was PBMCs. The receptors were sampled from a boy between 10 and 17 years old in good health and CMV-seronegative.

This CDR3 is CASSIAGANTGELFF. For the CDR3, the DNA is TGTGCCAGTAGTATTGCAGGGGCGAACACCGGGGAGCTGTTTTTT. The rearrangement uses TRBV19 and TRBJ2-2; tentatively, D is TRBD1 (6 bases). This CDR3 contains 15 residues. Germline lookup yields CDR1 LNHDA and CDR2 SQIVND (reference sequence). The V and J ends lost 3 bases and 0 bases respectively, with 8 bases between them.

The V call is TRBV7-6, the J call TRBJ1-1, with D unresolved. The CDR3 is 16 amino acids. V was cut by 4 bases and J by 2 bases, with 17 bases left in between. Germline lookup yields CDR1 SGHVS and CDR2 FNYEAQ. CDR3 sequence: CASSYEKEGGNTEAFF. DNA of the CDR3: TGTGCCAGCAGCTACGAGAAGGAGGGAGGAAACACTGAAGCTTTCTTT.

V usage is TRBV5-4 and J usage is TRBJ1-2; 7 bases agree with TRBD1. V gave up 2 bases and J gave up 4 bases; unmatched junction bases: 5. This CDR3 has 14 amino acids. Germline V lookup: CDR1 SGHNT, CDR2 YYREEE (reference sequence). CDR3 coding DNA: TGTGCCAGCAGCTTCAGAGGGGGCGGCTATGGCTACACCTTC. Translating it yields CASSFRGGGYGYTF.

The genes are TRBV5-1 and TRBJ2-3; TRBD2 matches at 10 bases. Germline CDR1 is SGHRS and CDR2 is YFSETQ. The CDR3 loop spans 17 amino acids. Trimming removed 1 base from V and 6 bases from J; junction bases left unmatched: 11. The CDR3 DNA follows: TGCGCCAGCAGCTTGCTATATAGCGGGGGGCCAGGGGATACGCAGTATTTT. Translated, it gives CASSLLYSGGPGDTQYF.

The chain carries TRBV2 and TRBJ1-1; D unclear. The V gene lost 7 bases and the J gene lost 0 bases, with 6 bases spanning the gap. CDR3 length equals 12 residues. Germline V gene data show CDR1 as SNHLY and CDR2 as FYNNEI. The CDR3 loop is CASTIVNTEAFF. CDR3 in DNA: TGTGCCAGCACGATAGTGAACACTGAAGCTTTCTTT.

This chain's CDR3 is CASSYNGQGSGGYTF. CDR3 bases: TGTGCCAGCAGTTACAATGGACAGGGGTCGGGGGGCTACACCTTC. The V and J genes are TRBV6-5 and TRBJ1-2, with 9 bases fitting TRBD1. This CDR3 has 15 residues. V trimming: 2 bases; J trimming: 8 bases; junction bases outside the gene matches: 9. Germline CDR1 reads MNHEY; CDR2 reads SVGAGI.

The table lists this clone with a few counts. J is TRBJ1-4 and V is TRBV18, with 7 bases matching TRBD1. After removal of 3 bases from V and 4 bases from J, the junction contained 8 bases not matched to a gene. Germline V gene data show CDR1 as KGHSH and CDR2 as LQKENI. The CDR3 has 16 residues. The DNA of the CDR3 is TGTGCCAGCTCACCTCGTGGGGGACAGCTTAATGAAAAACTGTTTTTT. Encoded protein: CASSPRGGQLNEKLFF.

The chain joins TRBV2 to TRBJ2-2; 8 positions agree with TRBD2. The CDR3 sequence is 16 residues long. The V and J ends lost 4 bases and 3 bases, in that order; junction bases with no gene match: 7. Per the germline V gene, CDR1 is SNHLY and CDR2 is FYNNEI. The CDR3: CASSGGTSVYTGELFF. The CDR3 nucleotides read TGTGCCAGCAGTGGGGGGACTAGTGTTTACACCGGGGAGCTGTTTTTT.

The chain uses TRBV7-9 and TRBJ2-7; 7 bases fit TRBD2. The CDR3 sequence is 16 residues long. Germline V gives CDR1 SEHNR, CDR2 FQNEAQ (reference sequence). The trim removed 4 bases at V and 2 bases at J, leaving 11 bases unmatched. The CDR3 nucleotides read TGTGCCAGCAGCTGGCCTTCTAGCGGAGGGACCTACGAGCAGTACTTC. Residues: CASSWPSSGGTYEQYF.

The CDR3 region is CASSPGTVHGDIQYF. The DNA for the CDR3 is TGCGCCAGCAGCCCGGGGACAGTCCATGGGGACATTCAGTACTTC. The chain has TRBV5-1 and TRBJ2-4; 7 nucleotides match TRBD1. J gave up 8 bases and V 4 bases, and 12 bases lay outside the gene matches. The CDR3 has 15 residues. The germline V gene has CDR1 SGHRS and CDR2 YFSETQ.

The V gene is TRBV7-3, the J gene TRBJ2-1; D may be TRBD2 (7 bases). Germline V gene lookup returns CDR1 SGHTA and CDR2 FQGTGA. V was shortened by 1 base and J by 4 bases, with 14 bases between the two germline ends. CDR3 length: 16 residues. CDR3 sequence: CASSLRGGQKYNEQFF. The CDR3 DNA reads as TGTGCCAGCAGCTTAAGGGGGGGGCAGAAGTACAATGAGCAGTTCTTC.

This chain uses TRBV15 with TRBJ2-7; 9 bases are a match to TRBD1. Germline V gives CDR1 LNHNV, CDR2 YYDKDF (reference sequence). The CDR3 is 18 amino acids. V shed 3 bases and J 0 bases; nucleotides not matched to a gene: 12. CDR3 loop: CATSSRGSGTGFSYEQYF. The CDR3 nucleotides are TGTGCCACCAGCAGTCGAGGTTCCGGGACAGGGTTCTCCTACGAGCAGTACTTC.

The chain is built from TRBV4-3 and TRBJ2-6, with TRBD1 matching 10 bases. CDR1 is LGHNA and CDR2 is YSLEER in the germline V gene. Losses at the gene ends were 3 bases for V and 3 bases for J; bases not matched to a gene: 5. The CDR3 spans 17 residues. CDR3 nucleotide sequence: TGCGCCAGCAGCCAGACAGGGGGCGCAATTGGGGCCAACGTCCTGACTTTC. Translation: CASSQTGGAIGANVLTF.

CDR3 sequence (DNA): TGTGCCAGCAGCTGGCCGGGAGGGGCGGAGAACACTGAAGCTTTCTTT. This codes for CASSWPGGAENTEAFF. This chain joins TRBV5-6 and TRBJ1-1; D is perhaps TRBD1 (5 bases). The CDR3 totals 16 residues. The germline CDR1 and CDR2 sequences are SGHDT and YYEEEE. Trimming left V 3 bases short and J 1 base short, with 16 bases between. The whole variable domain, filled in from reference TRBV5-6 and TRBJ1-1, reads DAGVTQSPTHLIKTRGQQVTLRCSPKSGHDTVSWYQQALGQGPQFIFQYYEEEERQRGNFPDRFSGHQFPNYSSELNVNALLLGDSALYLCASSWPGGAENTEAFFGQGTRLTVV.

The chain couples TRBV11-2 to TRBJ2-1, with TRBD1 identical over 9 bases. Germline V lookup: CDR1 SGHAT, CDR2 FQNNGV. The CDR3 extends over 15 amino acids. The trim removed 3 bases at V and 4 bases at J, leaving 4 bases unmatched. The CDR3 DNA reads as TGTGCCAGCAGCTTGTGGGACAGGGCATACAATGAGCAGTTCTTC. Translating gives CASSLWDRAYNEQFF.

This chain links TRBV5-4 with TRBJ2-4; 7 bases agree with TRBD1. This CDR3 spans 15 amino acids. CDR1 and CDR2 from the germline V gene are SGHNT and YYREEE (reference sequence). The ends lost 2 bases at V and 6 bases at J; junction bases unmatched: 8. CDR3 sequence (DNA): TGTGCCAGCAGCTTCATGACAGGGTCGGGAAACATTCAGTACTTC. This translates into CASSFMTGSGNIQYF.

V usage is TRBV7-8 and J usage is TRBJ1-2, with 9 bases that match TRBD1. CDR3 length equals 14 residues. Germline CDR1 SGHVS, CDR2 FQNEAQ. With V trimmed by 5 bases and J by 3 bases, 4 bases remained unmatched. Here the CDR3 reads CASSTRTGDYGYTF. CDR3 DNA: TGTGCCAGCAGCACACGGACAGGGGACTATGGCTACACCTTC.

This clone appeared a few times. The identical CDR3 is also encoded by other nucleotide sequences in the sample. The rearrangement links TRBV5-4 to TRBJ1-1; D remains unclear. The V end was cut by 4 bases, the J end by 1 base, with 8 bases between. This CDR3 is 13 amino acids long. CDR1 SGHNT and CDR2 YYREEE come from the germline V gene (reference sequence). The CDR3 region has the DNA TGTGCCAGCAGCCCTGGAGGGAACACTGAAGCTTTCTTT. Translated: CASSPGGNTEAFF.

A few counts support this clone. This sequence joins TRBV6-1 and TRBJ1-6; D is ambiguous. V shed 2 bases and J shed 6 bases, with 11 bases lying between them. The CDR3 consists of 15 residues. Germline CDR1 and CDR2: MNHNS and SASEGT. This chain's CDR3 is CASSEFSATNSPLHF. The CDR3 DNA reads as TGTGCCAGCAGTGAATTTTCAGCGACTAATTCACCCCTCCACTTT.

The genes are TRBV4-1 and TRBJ2-7; 7 bases agree with TRBD1. There are 16 residues in the CDR3. V lost 0 bases and J lost 7; bases outside the gene matches: 12. Germline CDR1 reads MGHRA; CDR2 reads YSYEKL. For the CDR3, the DNA is TGCGCCAGCAGCCAAGAAGGAAGGGGGCCACCAGTGGAGCAGTACTTC. Translated, it gives CASSQEGRGPPVEQYF.

The chain has TRBV9 and TRBJ2-4; 8 bases line up with TRBD2. Germline CDR1 and CDR2: SGDLS and YYNGEE. The junction had 7 bases not matched to a gene; V was cut back by 3 bases and J by 8 bases. This CDR3 spans 14 amino acids. CDR3 sequence (DNA): TGTGCCAGCAGCGGGGGGGGACTAGGTGACATTCAGTACTTC. Protein sequence: CASSGGGLGDIQYF.

This rearrangement joins TRBV19 to TRBJ1-3; no firm D call. V lost 1 base and J 0 bases, leaving 10 bases between the germline ends. CDR3 length: 16 residues. CDR1 and CDR2 from the germline V gene are LNHDA and SQIVND (reference sequence). The CDR3 DNA reads TGTGCCAGTAGTATAGTTGGCCAAACCTCTGGAAACACCATATATTTT. Protein sequence: CASSIVGQTSGNTIYF. The variable domain in full, with the rest retrieved from reference TRBV19 and TRBJ1-3, is DGGITQSPKYLFRKEGQNVTLSCEQNLNHDAMYWYRQDPGQGLRLIYYSQIVNDFQKGDIAEGYSVSREKKESFPLTVTSAQKNPTAFYLCASSIVGQTSGNTIYFGEGSWLTVV.

The chain has TRBV19 and TRBJ1-5; D call uncertain. This CDR3 is built from 13 residues. Between the trimmed V and J ends, which lost 4 bases and 7 bases, there was a span of 11 bases. Germline V lookup: CDR1 LNHDA, CDR2 SQIVND (reference sequence). CDR3 loop: CASSTELKQPQHF. The DNA of the CDR3 is TGTGCCAGTAGTACTGAGCTAAAACAGCCCCAGCATTTT.

The DNA of the CDR3 is TGCGCCAGCAGCTTGTGGCCGGGACAGAGTAACTATGGCTACACCTTC. Protein product: CASSLWPGQSNYGYTF. The chain combines TRBV5-1 with TRBJ1-2; 7 bases line up with TRBD1. CDR3 length equals 16 residues. The germline CDR1 and CDR2 sequences are SGHRS and YFSETQ. Trimming cost V 1 base and J 1 base; bases outside gene matches: 7.

Of note for this clone: Relative to the germline gene, one junction end is altered; a read error may explain this. V usage is TRBV7-9 and J usage is TRBJ1-4; D gene uncertain. This CDR3 spans 18 amino acids. Looked up from germline, CDR1 is SEHNR and CDR2 is FQNEAQ (reference sequence). CDR3 protein: CSSSLVGSPSATSEKLFF. CDR3 bases: TGTTCCAGCAGCTTAGTTGGCTCACCGTCGGCAACTAGTGAAAAACTGTTTTTT.

The chain links TRBV9 to TRBJ2-5; 10 nucleotides agree with TRBD1. Germline CDR1 reads SGDLS; CDR2 reads YYNGEE. This CDR3 is built from 16 residues. The V segment lost 5 bases and the J segment 5 bases; nucleotides outside the gene matches: 12. CDR3 sequence reads: CASSLEGTGVFETQYF. The CDR3 DNA reads as TGTGCCAGCAGTCTCGAGGGGACAGGGGTTTTTGAGACCCAGTACTTC.

The V gene is TRBV6-1, the J gene TRBJ1-2; tentatively, D is TRBD1 (5 bases). Germline V CDR1 and CDR2: MNHNS, SASEGT. This CDR3 has 15 amino acids. The V gene lost 6 bases and the J gene lost 0 bases, with 14 bases spanning the gap. The CDR3 protein is CASRPYTGPNYGYTF. CDR3 coding DNA: TGTGCCAGCAGGCCGTACACAGGTCCTAACTATGGCTACACCTTC.

The chain uses TRBV10-3 and TRBJ1-1; tentative D call: TRBD1 (6 bases). The ends were cut back, 7 bases at V and 0 bases at J, with 12 bases in the middle. CDR1 is ENHRY and CDR2 is SYGVKD in the germline V gene. The CDR3 contains 14 residues. As DNA, the CDR3 is TGTGCCATCATGGGGGGGGGCTTGAACACTGAAGCTTTCTTT. This translates into CAIMGGGLNTEAFF.